One sample yielded the 18 T cell receptor beta chains listed below, sequenced in a study of cytomegalovirus exposure and HLA in healthy donors. The PCR contained 60 Vbeta and 13 Jbeta primers. Clones were sequenced by immunoSEQ multiplex PCR, and TCRdb holds only the in-frame ones, with some missing. Altogether roughly 150,000 clones are present, 55% to 70% being singletons, with the ten largest covering roughly 3.1%. Sequenced sample: PBMCs. These receptors all stem from a woman aged 30 to 39 in good health and CMV-seropositive.

The chain couples TRBV13 to TRBJ2-3; 7 positions agree with TRBD1. Germline V gene lookup returns CDR1 PRHDT and CDR2 FYEKMQ (reference sequence). The CDR3 has 16 amino acids. The ends lost 5 bases at V and 3 bases at J; junction bases unmatched: 11. The CDR3 DNA reads TGTGCCAGCAGCCCAGGGGGTCTAGACGAAACAGATACGCAGTATTTT. Translating gives CASSPGGLDETDTQYF.

The V call is TRBV6-6, the J call TRBJ2-7, with 8 bases identical to TRBD1. The CDR3 runs 15 residues. From germline, CDR1 is MNHNY and CDR2 SVGAGI (reference sequence). The J segment lost 0 bases and the V segment lost 6 bases, leaving 7 bases of the junction unmatched. CDR3 coding DNA: TGTGCCAGCAGAGGGACAGGCGATAGCTCCTACGAGCAGTACTTC. It is translated as CASRGTGDSSYEQYF.

This clone was observed a few times. One junction end disagrees with the germline gene, perhaps due to a read error. The rearrangement links TRBV6-7 to TRBJ2-5, with 10 bases aligning to TRBD2. TRBV6-7 is flagged as an ORF with uncertain function. The CDR3 spans 15 residues. The chain's CDR3 is CASSYRLAGALPGDF. The CDR3 DNA sequence: TGTGCCAGCAGTTACCGGCTAGCGGGGGCCCTCCCGGGCGACTTC.

A remark on this clone: At one end the junction does not follow the germline gene, possibly because of a read error. The chain combines TRBV6-5 with TRBJ2-7; 9 nucleotides agree with TRBD1. This CDR3 has 13 amino acids. Germline V CDR1 and CDR2: MNHEY, SVGAGI. CDR3 DNA: TGTGTCAGCACACAAGGACAGGGGAACGAGCAGTACTTC. It specifies CVSTQGQGNEQYF.

This clone was observed a handful of times. The DNA of the CDR3 is TGTGCCACCAGCAGTGGGGGGGGGCACACTGAAGCTTTCTTT. This gives the protein CATSSGGGHTEAFF. The V call is TRBV15, the J call TRBJ1-1; a weak D match, TRBD1 (6 bases). This CDR3 region has 14 residues. Trimming cost V 3 bases and J 3 bases, with 11 bases left between them. The germline V gene has CDR1 LNHNV and CDR2 YYDKDF (reference sequence).

V gene TRBV5-1 combines with J gene TRBJ1-4; unclear D gene. Germline V gene data show CDR1 as SGHRS and CDR2 as YFSETQ. The CDR3 runs to 13 residues. The V end lost 4 bases, the J end lost 4 bases, and 8 bases lay between the germline ends. The CDR3 protein is CASSERRNEKLFF. DNA for the CDR3: TGCGCCAGCAGCGAGAGGCGTAATGAAAAACTGTTTTTT.

The chain recombines TRBV28 with TRBJ1-5, with no clear D. Trimming removed 4 bases at V and 2 bases at J, with 6 bases between. Germline V gene data show CDR1 as MDHEN and CDR2 as SYDVKM. CDR3 size: 13 residues. As DNA, the CDR3 is TGTGCCAGCAGTTACGAGGGCAATCAGCCCCAGCATTTT. Translated, it gives CASSYEGNQPQHF. The variable domain in full, with the rest retrieved from reference TRBV28 and TRBJ1-5, is DVKVTQSSRYLVKRTGEKVFLECVQDMDHENMFWYRQDPGLGLRLIYFSYDVKMKEKGDIPEGYSVSREKKERFSLILESASTNQTSMYLCASSYEGNQPQHFGDGTRLSIL.

This clone has only a few counts. The CDR3 nucleotides are TGTGCCAGCAGTGACTCTGGCCAGGCAGAGCAGTTCTTC. Amino acid sequence: CASSDSGQAEQFF. The V gene is TRBV6-4, the J gene TRBJ2-1; D not resolved. The CDR3 covers 13 residues. The germline V gene encodes CDR1 MRHNA and CDR2 SNTAGT. With 0 bases removed from V and 10 bases from J, the gap between germline ends came to 10 bases.

About this clone: Other DNA variants within this sample encode the same CDR3. This rearrangement joins TRBV2 to TRBJ1-6, with 7 positions matching TRBD1. The ends lost 7 bases at V and 4 bases at J; junction bases unmatched: 7. Germline V gene data show CDR1 as SNHLY and CDR2 as FYNNEI. The CDR3 loop spans 15 amino acids. The CDR3 here is CASTGDSRYNSPLHF. The CDR3 DNA reads as TGTGCCAGCACCGGGGACAGCAGGTATAATTCACCCCTCCACTTT.

This clone has more than one count but fewer than ten. The chain joins TRBV5-1 to TRBJ1-1; 7 nucleotides match TRBD1. The length of the CDR3 is 15 residues. V dropped 3 bases and J dropped 3; count of bases not matched to a gene: 8. Germline V gene lookup returns CDR1 SGHRS and CDR2 YFSETQ. Here the CDR3 DNA reads TGCGCCAGCAGCTCCAAGACAGGGTGGGACACTGAAGCTTTCTTT. Its translation is CASSSKTGWDTEAFF.

The chain employs TRBV2 and TRBJ1-2; no reliable D call. V was trimmed by 4 bases and J by 8 bases, leaving 14 bases between them. The germline CDR1 and CDR2 sequences are SNHLY and FYNNEI. The CDR3 is 13 amino acids. The CDR3 DNA sequence: TGTGCCAGCAGTGGACGGAACCCGGGGGGCTACACCTTC. It translates to CASSGRNPGGYTF.

This clone occurred a few times. This chain uses TRBV5-1 with TRBJ1-2; TRBD1 agrees at 9 bases. CDR3 length equals 15 residues. V was pared by 4 bases and J by 4 bases, with 8 bases of the junction left unmatched. CDR1 SGHRS and CDR2 YFSETQ come from the germline V gene. CDR3 region: CASSPSDRGAYGYTF. The CDR3 DNA follows: TGCGCCAGCAGCCCATCGGACAGGGGCGCCTATGGCTACACCTTC.

The DNA of the CDR3 is TGTGCCAGCTGTTTAACAGGGGTCGCCTACGAGCAGTACTTC. Residues: CASCLTGVAYEQYF. This chain uses TRBV7-9 with TRBJ2-7; 7 nucleotides align to TRBD1. V was clipped by 8 bases and J by 2 bases; unmatched bases: 9. CDR3 length: 14 amino acids. CDR1 and CDR2 (germline): SEHNR, FQNEAQ (reference sequence). The full variable domain, rest sourced from reference TRBV7-9 and TRBJ2-7, is DTGVSQNPRHKITKRGQNVTFRCDPISEHNRLYWYRQTLGQGPEFLTYFQNEAQLEKSRLLSDRFSAERPKGSFSTLEIQRTEQGDSAMYLCASCLTGVAYEQYFGPGTRLTVT.

This clone was seen only once. The chain carries TRBV10-3 and TRBJ2-7; no reliable D call. Germline-derived CDR1 and CDR2 are ENHRY and SYGVKD. Trimming stripped 10 bases from V and 0 bases from J, with 19 bases between. This CDR3 has 15 amino acids. Here the CDR3 reads CATSERASNSYEQYF. The DNA of the CDR3 is TGTGCCACGAGTGAGCGAGCGTCTAACTCCTACGAGCAGTACTTC.

Only a few counts were recorded for this clone. The chain employs TRBV7-2 and TRBJ1-1, with TRBD1 matching 9 bases. V dropped 11 bases and J dropped 0; count of bases not matched to a gene: 1. The germline CDR1 and CDR2 sequences are SGHTA and FQGNSA. This CDR3 comprises 12 residues. CDR3 DNA sequence: TGTGCCGGACAGGGGATGAACACTGAAGCTTTCTTT. Translation: CAGQGMNTEAFF.

This clone was seen only once. The chain joins TRBV5-1 to TRBJ2-3; D might be TRBD2 (6 bases). CDR1 is SGHRS and CDR2 is YFSETQ in the germline V gene. V was clipped by 0 bases and J by 2 bases, with 16 bases between them. This CDR3 has 17 residues. CDR3 DNA sequence: TGCGCCAGCAGCTTGGGGAGGGCGGGGCGGAACACAGATACGCAGTATTTT. Protein product: CASSLGRAGRNTDTQYF.

The chain has TRBV5-1 and TRBJ2-3; TRBD2 is a possible D gene (5 bases). CDR1 SGHRS and CDR2 YFSETQ come from the germline V gene. CDR3 size: 14 residues. V shed 4 bases and J shed 2 bases, with 11 bases lying between them. CDR3 nucleotide sequence: TGCGCCAGCAGCAGCAGACGGGACACAGATACGCAGTATTTT. Protein product: CASSSRRDTDTQYF.

In its sample, this clone was seen a few times. The chain joins TRBV15 to TRBJ2-5, with D unclear. Trimming removed 8 bases from V and 1 base from J, with 5 bases in between. Germline loops: CDR1 LNHNV, CDR2 YYDKDF (reference sequence). The CDR3 extends over 11 amino acids. CDR3 bases: TGTGCCACCGGGCTCCAAGAGACCCAGTACTTC. Translated: CATGLQETQYF.